The 22 T cell receptor beta chains below were found in one sample sequenced in a study of graft-versus-host responses after intestinal transplantation. Assay: immunoSEQ multiplex PCR; the TCRdb copy retains only in-frame clones and omits some. The sample lists about 19,000 clones; 35% to 40% were seen once. Source: alloreactive CD4+ T cells from a mixed lymphocyte reaction culture, taken before intestinal transplant. Subset of the sample: CFSE-low proliferating T cells sorted from roughly 6-day pre-transplant mixed lymphocyte reaction (GvH or HvG direction). The receptors originated from a human patient who received an intestinal transplant.

The genes are TRBV27 and TRBJ1-1, with D possibly TRBD1 on 5 matching bases. Germline V gene data show CDR1 as MNHEY and CDR2 as SMNVEV (reference sequence). V was trimmed by 6 bases and J by 1 base, leaving 9 bases between them. The CDR3 is made up of 13 amino acids. DNA for the CDR3: TGTGCCAGCAGGGTAACAGGGAACACTGAAGCTTTCTTT. Protein sequence: CASRVTGNTEAFF.

This sequence joins TRBV5-1 and TRBJ1-1, with D possibly matching TRBD1 (5 bases). Per germline, CDR1 SGHRS and CDR2 YFSETQ. CDR3 length: 15 amino acids. V shed 5 bases and J shed 4 bases, with 18 bases lying between them. CDR3 in amino acids: CASRALEGRVTEAFF. In nucleotides, the CDR3 is TGCGCCAGCAGGGCATTGGAGGGGAGGGTCACTGAAGCTTTCTTT.

The chain joins TRBV1 to TRBJ1-6. TRBV1 constitutes a pseudogene. The CDR3 has 18 amino acids. CDR3 residues: CTSSQELKTGRYNSPLHF. The CDR3 nucleotides read TGCACCAGCAGCCAAGAACTAAAAACGGGACGGTATAATTCACCCCTCCACTTT.

The rearrangement uses TRBV6-1 and TRBJ1-2; D uncertain. Germline loops: CDR1 MNHNS, CDR2 SASEGT. V was trimmed by 4 bases and J by 8 bases, leaving 23 bases between them. This CDR3 comprises 16 residues. The CDR3 sequence is CASSGTLLRAPGGYTF. CDR3 sequence (DNA): TGTGCCAGCAGTGGTACCCTCTTAAGGGCCCCGGGCGGCTACACCTTC.

This clone occurred a few times. V and J are TRBV30 and TRBJ1-5, with D possibly TRBD1 on 5 matching bases. Germline CDR1 GTSNPN, CDR2 SVGIG (reference sequence). The CDR3 spans 13 residues. V lost 3 bases and J lost 5, with 11 bases in between. The CDR3 bases are TGTGCCTGGAGCGCAGGGTGGGATCAGCCCCAGCATTTT. This sequence encodes CAWSAGWDQPQHF.

V is TRBV11-2 and J is TRBJ1-1; 8 bases are a match to TRBD1. V dropped 5 bases and J dropped 4; count of bases not matched to a gene: 15. Germline lookup yields CDR1 SGHAT and CDR2 FQNNGV. This CDR3 comprises 17 residues. CDR3 sequence reads: CASSGIDRGRPFTEAFF. The CDR3 coding sequence is TGTGCCAGCAGCGGAATTGACAGGGGCCGACCCTTCACTGAAGCTTTCTTT.

The rearrangement uses TRBV11-3 and TRBJ2-7, with D perhaps matching TRBD1 (6 bases). Germline lookup yields CDR1 SGHNT and CDR2 YENEEA. The CDR3 is 14 residues long. The germline V and J ends were trimmed by 5 bases and 4 bases, with 15 bases remaining between them. Here the CDR3 reads CASSRSTGPYEQYF. CDR3 DNA: TGTGCCAGCAGCCGATCTACAGGGCCGTACGAGCAGTACTTC.

This clone has just a few counts. The V call is TRBV11-2, the J call TRBJ2-3, with D tentatively TRBD1 or TRBD2 (5 bases each). The CDR3 has 16 amino acids. Trimming took 3 bases from V and 2 from J, leaving 15 bases between them. Looked up from germline, CDR1 is SGHAT and CDR2 is FQNNGV. In nucleotides, the CDR3 is TGTGCCAGCAGCTTGTCCTCCGGGACCTTCACAGATACGCAGTATTTT. This gives the protein CASSLSSGTFTDTQYF.

This clone was seen a few times. The chain recombines TRBV6-5 with TRBJ2-7; 10 bases match TRBD1. V was clipped by 0 bases and J by 7 bases; unmatched bases: 6. In germline, CDR1 is MNHEY, CDR2 SVGAGI. This CDR3 contains 15 residues. The CDR3 DNA reads TGTGCCAGCAGTTACTCGCGACAGGGGGCGCGGGAGCAGTACTTC. Its protein is CASSYSRQGAREQYF.

This clone was counted only a few times. The chain carries TRBV25-1 and TRBJ1-3; D not certain. Trimming stripped 0 bases from V and 0 bases from J, with 6 bases between. The CDR3 sequence is 15 residues long. The germline gives CDR1 MGHDK, CDR2 SYGVNS. CDR3 bases: TGTGCCAGCAGTGAATATCCAGGCTCTGGAAACACCATATATTTT. Its translation: CASSEYPGSGNTIYF.

This clone was found a few times. The chain combines TRBV7-3 with TRBJ1-2, with 9 bases aligning to TRBD1. Germline CDR1 SGHTA, CDR2 FQGTGA. The CDR3 is 13 amino acids. The V segment lost 9 bases and the J segment 6 bases; nucleotides outside the gene matches: 8. The CDR3 DNA is TGTGCCAGTTCCCGGGACAGGGACCATGGCTACACCTTC. This codes for CASSRDRDHGYTF. Combining the CDR3 with reference TRBV7-3 and TRBJ1-2 gives the whole variable domain GAGVSQTPSNKVTEKGKYVELRCDPISGHTALYWYRQSLGQGPEFLIYFQGTGAADDSGLPNDRFFAVRPEGSVSTLKIQRTERGDSAVYLCASSRDRDHGYTFGSGTRLTVV.

The chain employs TRBV9 and TRBJ2-7; possible D gene TRBD1, 6 bases. Looked up from germline, CDR1 is SGDLS and CDR2 is YYNGEE. This CDR3 has 14 residues. Trimming cost V 4 bases and J 0 bases, with 11 bases left between them. DNA for the CDR3: TGTGCCAGCAGCACCGGACAGAGCTCCTACGAGCAGTACTTC. Encoded protein: CASSTGQSSYEQYF.

This clone was detected a few times. CDR3 protein: CASSYSTGVEPQHF. CDR3 bases: TGTGCCAGCAGTTACTCGACGGGGGTAGAGCCCCAGCATTTT. The rearrangement links TRBV6-6 to TRBJ1-5; maybe TRBD1 (5 bases). V was clipped by 0 bases and J by 8 bases, with 11 bases between them. The V gene's germline CDR1 is MNHNY and CDR2 SVGAGI (reference sequence). The CDR3 has 14 residues.

The chain joins TRBV27 to TRBJ2-7; D unclear. Trimming cost V 2 bases and J 4 bases, with 12 bases left between them. CDR1 and CDR2 from the germline V gene are MNHEY and SMNVEV (reference sequence). This CDR3 region has 14 residues. The CDR3 DNA sequence: TGTGCCAGCAGTTTAAGGTCCGGAACTTACGAGCAGTACTTC. It codes for CASSLRSGTYEQYF.

The chain combines TRBV20-1 with TRBJ1-2; the D gene is possibly TRBD1 (6 bases). Germline V gene data show CDR1 as DFQATT and CDR2 as SNEGSKA (reference sequence). With 4 bases removed from V and 8 bases from J, the gap between germline ends came to 8 bases. The CDR3 totals 10 residues. CDR3 DNA: TGCAGTGCTACAGGGGTGGGCTACACCTTC. Protein product: CSATGVGYTF.

This clone showed up just a few times. The chain links TRBV4-2 to TRBJ2-2; D is perhaps TRBD2 (7 bases). The germline V and J ends were trimmed by 4 bases and 1 base, with 19 bases remaining between them. The germline CDR1 and CDR2 sequences are LGHNA and YNFKEQ. The CDR3 has 18 residues. The CDR3 DNA follows: TGTGCCAGCAGCCCAGGGAGGCGGGGGCCGAAGAACACCGGGGAGCTGTTTTTT. Amino acids: CASSPGRRGPKNTGELFF.

This clone is classed as medium-sized. The chain employs TRBV7-2 and TRBJ2-1; D remains unclear. There are 11 residues in the CDR3. Trimming took 3 bases from V and 4 from J, leaving 1 base between them. Per the germline V gene, CDR1 is SGHTA and CDR2 is FQGNSA. CDR3 DNA: TGTGCCAGCAGCTTTTACAATGAGCAGTTCTTC. Its protein product is CASSFYNEQFF.

The J gene is TRBJ1-1, the V gene TRBV6-5; D is uncertain. Germline CDR1 and CDR2: MNHEY and SVGAGI. Trimming shortened V by 4 bases and J by 3 bases, and 15 bases separated the two germline ends. The length of the CDR3 is 15 residues. The CDR3 loop is CASSLDRLPHTEAFF. CDR3 nucleotide sequence: TGTGCCAGCAGTTTAGACCGCCTCCCTCACACTGAAGCTTTCTTT.

This clone was seen more than once but under ten times. The rearrangement joins TRBV5-1 to TRBJ2-7; the match to TRBD1 covers 9 bases. This CDR3 comprises 16 residues. Germline V gives CDR1 SGHRS, CDR2 YFSETQ. Losses at the gene ends were 3 bases for V and 2 bases for J; bases not matched to a gene: 9. The CDR3 is CASSYRVRTGAYEQYF. The CDR3 DNA is TGCGCCAGCAGCTACAGGGTCAGGACAGGGGCCTACGAGCAGTACTTC.

This clone was seen a handful of times. The J gene is TRBJ2-5, the V gene TRBV11-3; 9 bases are a match to TRBD1. CDR1 and CDR2 (germline): SGHNT, YENEEA. With V trimmed by 0 bases and J by 6 bases, 11 bases remained unmatched. The CDR3 is made up of 17 amino acids. Written as DNA, the CDR3 is TGTGCCAGCAGCTTAGATTCGTCCCGGGACAGGGTCAAGACCCAGTACTTC. As protein: CASSLDSSRDRVKTQYF.

This clone appeared a few times. The DNA is left out, because the CDR3 cannot be placed on it with certainty; the CDR3 is given as TCRdb lists it. The CDR3 protein is CASSLAPLRAGELFF. The chain employs TRBV5-6 and TRBJ2-2; TRBD2, the table's D call, was not compared with the DNA. The CDR3 is 15 residues long, ends included. The germline V gene has CDR1 SGHDT and CDR2 YYEEEE.

The gene calls are TRBV30 and TRBJ1-2; weak D call: TRBD1 (5 bases). The CDR3 totals 14 residues. V lost 5 bases to trimming and J lost 4 bases, with 17 bases between them. Germline V gene sequence: CDR1 GTSNPN, CDR2 SVGIG (reference sequence). CDR3 in amino acids: CAWDDLGLTYGYTF. CDR3 sequence (DNA): TGTGCCTGGGACGACCTGGGACTGACCTATGGCTACACCTTC.